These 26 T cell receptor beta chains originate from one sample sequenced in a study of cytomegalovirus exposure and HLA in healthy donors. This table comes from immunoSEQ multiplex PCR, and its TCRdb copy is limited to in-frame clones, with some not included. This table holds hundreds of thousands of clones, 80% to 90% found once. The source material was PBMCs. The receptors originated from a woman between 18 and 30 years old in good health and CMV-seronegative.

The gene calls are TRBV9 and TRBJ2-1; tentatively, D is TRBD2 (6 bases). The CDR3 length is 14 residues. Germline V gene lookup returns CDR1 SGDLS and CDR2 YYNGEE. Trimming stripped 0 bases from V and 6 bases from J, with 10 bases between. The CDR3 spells CASSVGGRGNEQFF. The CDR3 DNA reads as TGTGCCAGCAGCGTAGGAGGGCGGGGCAATGAGCAGTTCTTC. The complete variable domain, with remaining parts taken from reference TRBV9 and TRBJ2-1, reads DSGVTQTPKHLITATGQRVTLRCSPRSGDLSVYWYQQSLDQGLQFLIQYYNGEERAKGNILERFSAQQFPDLHSELNLSSLELGDSALYFCASSVGGRGNEQFFGPGTRLTVL.

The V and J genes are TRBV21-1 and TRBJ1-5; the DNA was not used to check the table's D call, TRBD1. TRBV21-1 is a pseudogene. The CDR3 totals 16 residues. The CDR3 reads CASTLGQLRGNQPQHF. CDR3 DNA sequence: TGTGCCAGCACCCTAGGACAGCTGAGGGGCAATCAGCCCCAGCATTTT.

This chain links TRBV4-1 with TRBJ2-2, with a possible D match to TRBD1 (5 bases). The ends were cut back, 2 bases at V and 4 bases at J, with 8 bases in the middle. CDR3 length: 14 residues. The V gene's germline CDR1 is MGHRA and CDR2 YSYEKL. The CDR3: CASSQSGFTGELFF. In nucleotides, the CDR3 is TGCGCCAGCAGCCAATCAGGGTTCACCGGGGAGCTGTTTTTT.

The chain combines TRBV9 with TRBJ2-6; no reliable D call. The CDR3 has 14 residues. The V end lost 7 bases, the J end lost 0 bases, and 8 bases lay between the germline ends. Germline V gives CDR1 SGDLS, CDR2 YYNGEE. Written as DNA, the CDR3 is TGTGCCAGCGAAGCTAACTCTGGGGCCAACGTCCTGACTTTC. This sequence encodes CASEANSGANVLTF.

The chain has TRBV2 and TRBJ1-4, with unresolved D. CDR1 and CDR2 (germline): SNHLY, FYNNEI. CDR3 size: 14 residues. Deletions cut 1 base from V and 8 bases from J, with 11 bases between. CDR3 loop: CASSEGVPGEKLFF. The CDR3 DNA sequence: TGTGCCAGCAGTGAAGGGGTTCCCGGGGAAAAACTGTTTTTT.

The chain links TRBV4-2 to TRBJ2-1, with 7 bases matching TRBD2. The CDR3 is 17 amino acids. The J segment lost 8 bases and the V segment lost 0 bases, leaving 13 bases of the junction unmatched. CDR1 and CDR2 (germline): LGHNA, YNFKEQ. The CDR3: CASSQEVAAGYLDEQFF. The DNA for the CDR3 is TGTGCCAGCAGCCAAGAGGTTGCAGCGGGATACTTGGATGAGCAGTTCTTC.

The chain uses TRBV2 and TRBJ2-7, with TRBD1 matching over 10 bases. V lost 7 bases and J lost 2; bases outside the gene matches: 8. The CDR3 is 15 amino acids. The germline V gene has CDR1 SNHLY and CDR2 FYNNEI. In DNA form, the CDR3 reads TGTGCCAGCAAGCCGGGACAGGGGAAAACCTACGAGCAGTACTTC. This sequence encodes CASKPGQGKTYEQYF.

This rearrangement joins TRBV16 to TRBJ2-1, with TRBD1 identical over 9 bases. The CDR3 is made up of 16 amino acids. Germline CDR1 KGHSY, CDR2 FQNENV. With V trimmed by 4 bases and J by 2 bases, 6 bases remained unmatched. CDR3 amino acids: CASSLSDRGAYNEQFF. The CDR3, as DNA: TGTGCCAGCAGCCTTAGCGACAGGGGGGCCTACAATGAGCAGTTCTTC.

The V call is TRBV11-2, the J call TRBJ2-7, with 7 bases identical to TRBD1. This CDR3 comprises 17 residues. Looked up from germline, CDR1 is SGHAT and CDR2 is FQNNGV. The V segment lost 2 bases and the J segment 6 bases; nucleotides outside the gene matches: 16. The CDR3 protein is CASSLFPPTGFRSEQYF. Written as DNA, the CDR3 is TGTGCCAGCAGCTTATTCCCACCGACAGGGTTTAGGTCCGAGCAGTACTTC.

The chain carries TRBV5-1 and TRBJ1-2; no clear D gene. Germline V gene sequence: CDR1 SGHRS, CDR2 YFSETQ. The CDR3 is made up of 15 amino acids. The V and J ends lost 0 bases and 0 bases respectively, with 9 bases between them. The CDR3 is CASSLGRGANYGYTF. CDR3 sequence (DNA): TGCGCCAGCAGCTTGGGGCGGGGAGCTAACTATGGCTACACCTTC.

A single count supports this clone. CDR3 DNA: TGTGCCAGCAGCCAAGCGGGAGGGGTAACAAATGAGCAGTTCTTC. Protein: CASSQAGGVTNEQFF. The chain links TRBV14 to TRBJ2-1, with 8 bases matching TRBD2. The V gene end was trimmed by 1 base and the J gene end by 7 bases; junction bases not matched to a gene: 6. The CDR3 totals 15 residues. Germline lookup yields CDR1 SGHDN and CDR2 FVKESK.

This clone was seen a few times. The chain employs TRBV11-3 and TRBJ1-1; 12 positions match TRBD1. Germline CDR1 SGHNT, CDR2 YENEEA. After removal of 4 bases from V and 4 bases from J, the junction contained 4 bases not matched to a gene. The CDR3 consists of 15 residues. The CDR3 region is CASSSGQGAFTEAFF. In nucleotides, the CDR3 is TGTGCCAGCAGCTCGGGACAGGGGGCGTTCACTGAAGCTTTCTTT.

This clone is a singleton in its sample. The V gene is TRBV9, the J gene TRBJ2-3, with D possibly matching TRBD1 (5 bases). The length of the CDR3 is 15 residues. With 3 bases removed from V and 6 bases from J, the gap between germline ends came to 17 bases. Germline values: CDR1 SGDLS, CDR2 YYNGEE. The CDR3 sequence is CASSGGPRMVDTQYF. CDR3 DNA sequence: TGTGCCAGCAGCGGGGGCCCTAGAATGGTTGATACGCAGTATTTT.

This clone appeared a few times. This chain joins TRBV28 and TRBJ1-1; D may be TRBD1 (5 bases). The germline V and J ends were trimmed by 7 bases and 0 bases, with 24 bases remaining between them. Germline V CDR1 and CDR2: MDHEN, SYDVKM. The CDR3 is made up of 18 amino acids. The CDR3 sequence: CASTKRRGAGRLNTEAFF. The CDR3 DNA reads TGTGCCAGCACTAAACGAAGGGGCGCGGGACGACTGAACACTGAAGCTTTCTTT.

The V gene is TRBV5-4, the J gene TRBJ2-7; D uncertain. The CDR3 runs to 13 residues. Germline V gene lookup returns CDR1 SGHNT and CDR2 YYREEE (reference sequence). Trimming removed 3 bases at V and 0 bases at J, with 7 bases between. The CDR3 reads CASSSPSSYEQYF. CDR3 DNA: TGTGCCAGCAGCTCCCCTAGCTCCTACGAGCAGTACTTC.

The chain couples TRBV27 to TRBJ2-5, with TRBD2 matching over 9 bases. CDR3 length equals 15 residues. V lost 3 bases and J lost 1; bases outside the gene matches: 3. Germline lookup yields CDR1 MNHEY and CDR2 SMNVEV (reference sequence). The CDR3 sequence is CASSLGTSLQETQYF. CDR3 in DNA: TGTGCCAGCAGTTTGGGGACTAGCCTCCAAGAGACCCAGTACTTC.

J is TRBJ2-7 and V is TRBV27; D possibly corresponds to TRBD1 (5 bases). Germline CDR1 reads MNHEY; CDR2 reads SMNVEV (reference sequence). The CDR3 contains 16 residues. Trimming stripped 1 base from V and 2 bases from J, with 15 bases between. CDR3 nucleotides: TGTGCCAGCAGTTTATTGGAAACAGGTGGGCCCTACGAGCAGTACTTC. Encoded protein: CASSLLETGGPYEQYF.

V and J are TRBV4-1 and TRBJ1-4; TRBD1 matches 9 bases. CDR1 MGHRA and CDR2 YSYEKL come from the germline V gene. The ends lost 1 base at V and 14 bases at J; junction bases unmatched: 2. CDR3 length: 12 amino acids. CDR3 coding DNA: TGCGCCAGCAGCCAAGGGGGACAGGGCCTGTTTTTT. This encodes CASSQGGQGLFF.

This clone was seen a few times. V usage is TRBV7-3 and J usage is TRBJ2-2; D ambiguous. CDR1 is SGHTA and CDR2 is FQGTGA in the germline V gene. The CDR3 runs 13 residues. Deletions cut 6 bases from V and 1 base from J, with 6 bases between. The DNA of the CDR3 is TGTGCCAGCAGTTCAGGGAACACCGGGGAGCTGTTTTTT. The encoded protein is CASSSGNTGELFF.

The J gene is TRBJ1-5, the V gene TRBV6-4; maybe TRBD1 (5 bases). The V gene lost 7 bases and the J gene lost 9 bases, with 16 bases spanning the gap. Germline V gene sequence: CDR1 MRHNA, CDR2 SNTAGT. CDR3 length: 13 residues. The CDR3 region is CASTPGTTGPQHF. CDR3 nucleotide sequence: TGTGCCAGCACCCCCGGAACCACAGGGCCCCAGCATTTT.

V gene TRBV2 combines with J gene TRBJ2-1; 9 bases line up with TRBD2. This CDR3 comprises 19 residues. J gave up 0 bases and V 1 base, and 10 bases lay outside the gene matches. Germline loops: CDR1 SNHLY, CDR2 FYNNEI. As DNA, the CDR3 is TGTGCCAGCAGTGAAGGGATAGCGGGGGTCAGCTCCTCCTACAATGAGCAGTTCTTC. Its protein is CASSEGIAGVSSSYNEQFF.

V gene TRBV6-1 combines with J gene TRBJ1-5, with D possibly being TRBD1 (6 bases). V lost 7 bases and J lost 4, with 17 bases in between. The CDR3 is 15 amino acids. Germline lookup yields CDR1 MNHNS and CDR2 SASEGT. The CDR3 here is CASKAQGGGNQPQHF. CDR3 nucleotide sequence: TGTGCCAGCAAGGCACAGGGCGGAGGTAATCAGCCCCAGCATTTT.

In nucleotides, the CDR3 is TGTGCCAGCAGTGACTCTTTAGAGGGAGTTACTTACGAGCAGTACTTC. Its protein product is CASSDSLEGVTYEQYF. This chain links TRBV6-4 with TRBJ2-7; tentatively, D is TRBD2 (5 bases). Per the germline V gene, CDR1 is MRHNA and CDR2 is SNTAGT. The ends were cut back, 0 bases at V and 4 bases at J, with 16 bases in the middle. This CDR3 spans 16 amino acids.

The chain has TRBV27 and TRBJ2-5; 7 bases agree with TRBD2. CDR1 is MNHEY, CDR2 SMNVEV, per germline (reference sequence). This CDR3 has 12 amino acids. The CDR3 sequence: CDTQKGGETQYF. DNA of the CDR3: TGTGACACTCAAAAGGGAGGGGAGACCCAGTACTTC.

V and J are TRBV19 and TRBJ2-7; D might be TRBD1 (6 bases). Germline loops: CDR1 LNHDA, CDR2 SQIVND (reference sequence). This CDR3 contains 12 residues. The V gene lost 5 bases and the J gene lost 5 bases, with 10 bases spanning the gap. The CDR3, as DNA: TGTGCCAGTAGTCCGACAGGCCACGAGCAGTACTTC. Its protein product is CASSPTGHEQYF. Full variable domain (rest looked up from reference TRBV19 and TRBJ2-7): DGGITQSPKYLFRKEGQNVTLSCEQNLNHDAMYWYRQDPGQGLRLIYYSQIVNDFQKGDIAEGYSVSREKKESFPLTVTSAQKNPTAFYLCASSPTGHEQYFGPGTRLTVT.

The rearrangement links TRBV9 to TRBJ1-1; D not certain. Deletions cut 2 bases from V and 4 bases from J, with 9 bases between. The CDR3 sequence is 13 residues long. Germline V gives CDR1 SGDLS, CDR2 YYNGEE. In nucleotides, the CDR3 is TGTGCCAGCAGCGTTAGCCGGGGCACTGAAGCTTTCTTT. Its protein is CASSVSRGTEAFF.